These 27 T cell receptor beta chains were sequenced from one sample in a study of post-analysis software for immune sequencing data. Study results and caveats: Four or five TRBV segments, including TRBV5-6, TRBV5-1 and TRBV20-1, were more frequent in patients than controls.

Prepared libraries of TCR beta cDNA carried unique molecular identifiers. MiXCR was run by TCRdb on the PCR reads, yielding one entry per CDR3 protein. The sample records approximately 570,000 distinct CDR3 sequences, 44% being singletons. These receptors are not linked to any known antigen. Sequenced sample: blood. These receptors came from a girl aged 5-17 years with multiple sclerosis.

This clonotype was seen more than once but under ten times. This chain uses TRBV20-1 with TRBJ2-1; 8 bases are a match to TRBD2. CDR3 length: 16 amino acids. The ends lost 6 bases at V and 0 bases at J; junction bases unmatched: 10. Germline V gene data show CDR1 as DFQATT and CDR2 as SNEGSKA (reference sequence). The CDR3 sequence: CSAAGVSGSSYNEQFF. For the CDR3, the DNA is TGCAGTGCGGCCGGAGTAAGCGGGAGCTCCTACAATGAGCAGTTCTTC.

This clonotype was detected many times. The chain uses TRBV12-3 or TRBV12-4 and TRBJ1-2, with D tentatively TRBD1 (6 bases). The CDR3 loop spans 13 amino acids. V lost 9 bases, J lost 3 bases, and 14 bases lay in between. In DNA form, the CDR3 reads TGTGCCAGTAAACCGGACAGTTACTATGGCTACACCTTC. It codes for CASKPDSYYGYTF.

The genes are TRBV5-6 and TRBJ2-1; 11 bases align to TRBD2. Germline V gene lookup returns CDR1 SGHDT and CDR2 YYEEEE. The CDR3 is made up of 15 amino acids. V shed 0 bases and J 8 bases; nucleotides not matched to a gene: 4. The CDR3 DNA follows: TGTGCCAGCAGCTTGGAACTAGCGGGAGTGGATGAGCAGTTCTTC. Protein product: CASSLELAGVDEQFF.

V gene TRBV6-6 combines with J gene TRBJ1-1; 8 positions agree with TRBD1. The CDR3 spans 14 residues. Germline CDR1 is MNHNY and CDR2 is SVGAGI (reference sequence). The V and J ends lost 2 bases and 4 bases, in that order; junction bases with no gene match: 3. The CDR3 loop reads CASSYLGQATEAFF. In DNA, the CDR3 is TGTGCCAGCAGTTACCTGGGACAGGCCACTGAAGCTTTCTTT.

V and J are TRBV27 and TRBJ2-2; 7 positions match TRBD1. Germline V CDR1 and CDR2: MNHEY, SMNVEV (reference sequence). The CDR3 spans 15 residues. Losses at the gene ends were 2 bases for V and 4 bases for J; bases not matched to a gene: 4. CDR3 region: CASSLAGTATGELFF. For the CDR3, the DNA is TGTGCCAGCAGTTTAGCTGGGACAGCCACCGGGGAGCTGTTTTTT.

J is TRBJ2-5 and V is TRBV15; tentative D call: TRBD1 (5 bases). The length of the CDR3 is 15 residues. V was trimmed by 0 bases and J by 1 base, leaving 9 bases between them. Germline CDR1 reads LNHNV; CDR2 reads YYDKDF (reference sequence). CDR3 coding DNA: TGTGCCACCAGCAGAGAAAGCAGGGCCCAAGAGACCCAGTACTTC. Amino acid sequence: CATSRESRAQETQYF.

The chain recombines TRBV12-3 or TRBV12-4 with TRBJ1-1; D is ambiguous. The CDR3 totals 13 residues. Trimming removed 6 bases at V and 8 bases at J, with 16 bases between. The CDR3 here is CASSPQVNGEAFF. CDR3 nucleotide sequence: TGTGCCAGCAGCCCGCAGGTAAATGGAGAAGCTTTCTTT.

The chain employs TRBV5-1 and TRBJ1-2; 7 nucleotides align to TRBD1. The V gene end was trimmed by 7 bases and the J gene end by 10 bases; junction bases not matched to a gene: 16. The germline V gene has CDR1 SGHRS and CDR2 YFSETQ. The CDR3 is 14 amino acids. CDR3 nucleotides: TGCGCCAGCGTCCCCGGGACAGACTCCCATGACTACACCTTC. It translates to CASVPGTDSHDYTF.

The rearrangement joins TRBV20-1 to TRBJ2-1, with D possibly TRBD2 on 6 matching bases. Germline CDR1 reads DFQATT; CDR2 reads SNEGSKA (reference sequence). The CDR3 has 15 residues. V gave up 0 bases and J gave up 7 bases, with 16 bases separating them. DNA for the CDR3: TGCAGTGCTAGAGATAATCTAGCGTCAGGGAATGAGCAGTTCTTC. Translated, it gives CSARDNLASGNEQFF.

CDR3: CASSLNQGVQETQYF. In nucleotides, the CDR3 is TGTGCCAGCAGCTTAAACCAGGGGGTTCAAGAGACCCAGTACTTC. The chain has TRBV7-9 and TRBJ2-5, with TRBD1 matching over 7 bases. CDR1 SEHNR and CDR2 FQNEAQ come from the germline V gene (reference sequence). The CDR3 is made up of 15 amino acids. After removal of 2 bases from V and 2 bases from J, the junction contained 5 bases not matched to a gene. Together with reference TRBV7-9 and TRBJ2-5, the CDR3 gives the full variable domain: DTGVSQNPRHKITKRGQNVTFRCDPISEHNRLYWYRQTLGQGPEFLTYFQNEAQLEKSRLLSDRFSAERPKGSFSTLEIQRTEQGDSAMYLCASSLNQGVQETQYFGPGTRLLVL.

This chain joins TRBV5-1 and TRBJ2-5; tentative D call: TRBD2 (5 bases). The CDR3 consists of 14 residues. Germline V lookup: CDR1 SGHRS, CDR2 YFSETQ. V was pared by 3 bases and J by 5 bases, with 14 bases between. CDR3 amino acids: CASSSGPPGETQYF. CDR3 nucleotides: TGCGCCAGCAGCTCGGGCCCCCCGGGGGAGACCCAGTACTTC.

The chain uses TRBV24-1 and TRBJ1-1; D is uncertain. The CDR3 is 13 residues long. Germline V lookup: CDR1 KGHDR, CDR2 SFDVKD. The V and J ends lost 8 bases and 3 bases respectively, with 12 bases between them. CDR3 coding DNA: TGTGCCACCACAGGAAGTGGGGACACTGAAGCTTTCTTT. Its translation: CATTGSGDTEAFF.

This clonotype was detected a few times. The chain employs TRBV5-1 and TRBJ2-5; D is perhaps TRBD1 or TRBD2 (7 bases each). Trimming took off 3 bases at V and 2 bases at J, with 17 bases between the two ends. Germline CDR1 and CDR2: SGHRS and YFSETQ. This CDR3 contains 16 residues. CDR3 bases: TGCGCCAGCAGCTCCAGGGTCCAGGGGGGGCAAGAGACCCAGTACTTC. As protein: CASSSRVQGGQETQYF. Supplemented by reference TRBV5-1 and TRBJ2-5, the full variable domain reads KAGVTQTPRYLIKTRGQQVTLSCSPISGHRSVSWYQQTPGQGLQFLFEYFSETQRNKGNFPGRFSGRQFSNSRSEMNVSTLELGDSALYLCASSSRVQGGQETQYFGPGTRLLVL.

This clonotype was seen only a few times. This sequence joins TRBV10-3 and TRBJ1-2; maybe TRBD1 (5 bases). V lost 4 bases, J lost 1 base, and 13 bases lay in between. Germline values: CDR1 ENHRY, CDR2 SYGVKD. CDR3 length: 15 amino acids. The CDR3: CAISGGRENNYGYTF. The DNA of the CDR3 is TGTGCCATCAGTGGGGGCAGGGAGAATAACTATGGCTACACCTTC.

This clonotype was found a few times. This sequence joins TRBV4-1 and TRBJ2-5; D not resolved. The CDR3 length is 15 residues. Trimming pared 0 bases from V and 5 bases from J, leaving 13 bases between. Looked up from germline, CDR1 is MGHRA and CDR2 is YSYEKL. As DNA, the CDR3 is TGCGCCAGCAGCCAAGAGACGGCGGTGAGCGAGACCCAGTACTTC. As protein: CASSQETAVSETQYF.

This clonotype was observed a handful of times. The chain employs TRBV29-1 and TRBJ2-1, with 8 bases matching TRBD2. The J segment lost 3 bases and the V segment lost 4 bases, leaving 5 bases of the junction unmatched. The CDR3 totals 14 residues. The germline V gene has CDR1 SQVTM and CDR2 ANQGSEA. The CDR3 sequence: CSVGTSLNYNEQFF. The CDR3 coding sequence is TGCAGCGTTGGGACTAGCCTTAACTACAATGAGCAGTTCTTC.

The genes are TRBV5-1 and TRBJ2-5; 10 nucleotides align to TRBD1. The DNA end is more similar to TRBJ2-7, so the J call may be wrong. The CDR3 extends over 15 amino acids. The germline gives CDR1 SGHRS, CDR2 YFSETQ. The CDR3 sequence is CASSLEGTGDYEQYF. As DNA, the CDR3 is TGCGCCAGCAGCTTGGAAGGGACAGGGGACTACGAGCAGTACTTC.

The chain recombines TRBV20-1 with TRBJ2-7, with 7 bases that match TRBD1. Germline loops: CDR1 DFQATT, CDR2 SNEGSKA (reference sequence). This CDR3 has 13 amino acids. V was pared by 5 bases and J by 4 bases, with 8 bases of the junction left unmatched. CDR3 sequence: CSASTGTAYEQYF. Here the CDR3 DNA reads TGCAGTGCTTCGACCGGGACAGCGTACGAGCAGTACTTC.

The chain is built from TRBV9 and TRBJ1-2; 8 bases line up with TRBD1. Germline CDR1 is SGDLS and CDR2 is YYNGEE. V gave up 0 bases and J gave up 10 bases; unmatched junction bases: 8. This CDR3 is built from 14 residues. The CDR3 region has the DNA TGTGCCAGCAGCGTAGAGTTAAGGGGACAGGCCTACACCTTC. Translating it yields CASSVELRGQAYTF.

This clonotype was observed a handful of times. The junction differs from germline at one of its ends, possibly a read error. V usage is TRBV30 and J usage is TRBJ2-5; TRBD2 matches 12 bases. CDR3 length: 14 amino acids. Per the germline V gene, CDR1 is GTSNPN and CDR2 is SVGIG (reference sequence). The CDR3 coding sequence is TGTGTCTGGACGGGACTAGCGGGTTACAATGAGCAGTACTTC. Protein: CVWTGLAGYNEQYF.

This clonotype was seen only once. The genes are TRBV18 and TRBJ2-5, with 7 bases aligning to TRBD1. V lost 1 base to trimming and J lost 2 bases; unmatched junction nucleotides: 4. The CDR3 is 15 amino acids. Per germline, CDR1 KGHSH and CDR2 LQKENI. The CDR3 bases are TGTGCCAGCTCACCACGGCAGGGGGAACAAGAGACCCAGTACTTC. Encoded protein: CASSPRQGEQETQYF.

The CDR3 DNA sequence: TGCAGCGTTGACGAGGGTTTTTACTACAATGAGCAGTTCTTC. Protein sequence: CSVDEGFYYNEQFF. The rearrangement joins TRBV29-1 to TRBJ2-1; a possible D gene is TRBD2 (5 bases). The CDR3 extends over 14 amino acids. V was shortened by 3 bases and J by 3 bases, with 12 bases between the two germline ends. Germline values: CDR1 SQVTM, CDR2 ANQGSEA.

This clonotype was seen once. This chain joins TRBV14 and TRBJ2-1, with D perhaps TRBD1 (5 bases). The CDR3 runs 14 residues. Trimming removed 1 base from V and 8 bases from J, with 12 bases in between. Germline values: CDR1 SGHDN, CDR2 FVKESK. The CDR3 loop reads CASSQVGQGYEQFF. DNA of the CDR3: TGTGCCAGCAGCCAAGTAGGGCAGGGTTATGAGCAGTTCTTC. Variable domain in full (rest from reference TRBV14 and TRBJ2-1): EAGVTQFPSHSVIEKGQTVTLRCDPISGHDNLYWYRRVMGKEIKFLLHFVKESKQDESGMPNNRFLAERTGGTYSTLKVQPAELEDSGVYFCASSQVGQGYEQFFGPGTRLTVL.

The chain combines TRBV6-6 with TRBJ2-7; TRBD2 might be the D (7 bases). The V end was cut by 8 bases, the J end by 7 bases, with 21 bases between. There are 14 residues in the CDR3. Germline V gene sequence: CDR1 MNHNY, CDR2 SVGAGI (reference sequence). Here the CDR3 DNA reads TGTGCCAGCGGACAGCGGGACAATCGTCGGGAGCAGTACTTC. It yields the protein CASGQRDNRREQYF.

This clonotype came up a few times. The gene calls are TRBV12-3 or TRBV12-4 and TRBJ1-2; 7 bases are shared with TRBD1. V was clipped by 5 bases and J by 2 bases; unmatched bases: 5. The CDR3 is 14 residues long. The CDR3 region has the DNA TGTGCCAGCAGTACGGGACAGTTCAACTATGGCTACACCTTC. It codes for CASSTGQFNYGYTF.

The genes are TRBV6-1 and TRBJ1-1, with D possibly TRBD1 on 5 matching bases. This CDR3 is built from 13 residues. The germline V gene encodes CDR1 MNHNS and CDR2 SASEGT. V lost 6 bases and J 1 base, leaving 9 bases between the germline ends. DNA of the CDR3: TGTGCCAGCAGGACAGCGACGAACACTGAAGCTTTCTTT. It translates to CASRTATNTEAFF.

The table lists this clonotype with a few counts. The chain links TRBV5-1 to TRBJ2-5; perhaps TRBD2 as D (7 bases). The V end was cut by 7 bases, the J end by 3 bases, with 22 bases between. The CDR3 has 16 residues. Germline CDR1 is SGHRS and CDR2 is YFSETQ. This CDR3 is CASASSTGGAEETQYF. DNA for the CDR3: TGCGCCAGCGCGAGCTCCACGGGGGGCGCCGAAGAGACCCAGTACTTC.